These 31 T cell receptor beta chains were sequenced from one sample in a study of blood T cell repertoires in COVID-19. Clones were sequenced by immunoSEQ multiplex PCR, and TCRdb holds only the in-frame ones, with some missing. Here the sample spans approximately 300,000 clones, around 87% being singletons. The sample consisted of peripheral blood. Receptors originate from a man aged 18 to 30 with active or convalescent COVID-19.

This clone occurred a few times. This sequence joins TRBV4-1 and TRBJ2-7; TRBD1 matches at 8 bases. The CDR3 consists of 15 residues. Trimming at V came to 1 base and at J to 3 bases, leaving 5 bases not matched to a gene. Germline V CDR1 and CDR2: MGHRA, YSYEKL. The CDR3 DNA follows: TGCGCCAGCAGCCAAGGCTCGACAGGGGACTACGAGCAGTACTTC. It codes for CASSQGSTGDYEQYF.

The table lists this clone with a few counts. This sequence joins TRBV6-1 and TRBJ2-1; 7 nucleotides agree with TRBD2. Germline V lookup: CDR1 MNHNS, CDR2 SASEGT. The CDR3 spans 16 residues. The J segment lost 5 bases and the V segment lost 3 bases, leaving 10 bases of the junction unmatched. The CDR3 here is CASSEYKGLLNNEQFF. DNA for the CDR3: TGTGCCAGCAGTGAGTATAAGGGACTACTAAACAATGAGCAGTTCTTC.

The V call is TRBV5-6, the J call TRBJ2-7, with 8 bases that match TRBD1. With V trimmed by 2 bases and J by 6 bases, 4 bases remained unmatched. Germline V gene lookup returns CDR1 SGHDT and CDR2 YYEEEE. This CDR3 is built from 13 residues. CDR3 nucleotides: TGTGCCAGCAGCTTCTCCGACAGGGGCGAGCAGTACTTC. This encodes CASSFSDRGEQYF.

The J gene is TRBJ2-1, the V gene TRBV11-2, with TRBD2 identical over 12 bases. This CDR3 has 14 residues. J gave up 9 bases and V 1 base, and 1 base lay outside the gene matches. CDR1 SGHAT and CDR2 FQNNGV come from the germline V gene. CDR3 sequence: CASSLGLAGAEQFF. CDR3 DNA: TGTGCCAGCAGCTTAGGACTAGCGGGGGCTGAGCAGTTCTTC. The full variable domain, rest sourced from reference TRBV11-2 and TRBJ2-1, is EAGVAQSPRYKIIEKRQSVAFWCNPISGHATLYWYQQILGQGPKLLIQFQNNGVVDDSQLPKDRFSAERLKGVDSTLKIQPAKLEDSAVYLCASSLGLAGAEQFFGPGTRLTVL.

The chain couples TRBV19 to TRBJ1-5, with D possibly matching TRBD1 (6 bases). V lost 5 bases, J lost 4 bases, and 18 bases lay in between. The germline V gene has CDR1 LNHDA and CDR2 SQIVND (reference sequence). The CDR3 has 16 amino acids. This chain's CDR3 is CASSPTADRLNQPQHF. CDR3 nucleotides: TGTGCCAGTAGTCCTACGGCAGACAGGCTAAATCAGCCCCAGCATTTT.

The V call is TRBV5-1, the J call TRBJ2-3; 9 bases are a match to TRBD1. V lost 6 bases, J lost 5 bases, and 7 bases stayed unmatched. From germline, CDR1 is SGHRS and CDR2 YFSETQ. The CDR3 totals 14 residues. CDR3 loop: CASIGTGFGDTQYF. CDR3 nucleotide sequence: TGCGCCAGCATCGGGACAGGGTTTGGAGATACGCAGTATTTT.

The chain uses TRBV4-1 and TRBJ2-5; D unresolved. Germline CDR1 reads MGHRA; CDR2 reads YSYEKL. This CDR3 has 14 residues. The V end was cut by 2 bases, the J end by 0 bases, with 7 bases between. CDR3 DNA sequence: TGCGCCAGCAGCCAATCGTTGTACCAAGAGACCCAGTACTTC. Its protein product is CASSQSLYQETQYF.

This chain uses TRBV6-5 with TRBJ2-3; 8 positions agree with TRBD2. The J segment lost 4 bases and the V segment lost 6 bases, leaving 6 bases of the junction unmatched. The CDR3 is 14 amino acids. The germline CDR1 and CDR2 sequences are MNHEY and SVGAGI. CDR3 amino acids: CASRSRGGPDTQYF. In nucleotides, the CDR3 is TGTGCCAGCAGGAGCCGGGGGGGCCCAGATACGCAGTATTTT.

The rearrangement links TRBV3-1 (or the pseudogene TRBV3-2) to TRBJ2-1, with TRBD2 matching over 9 bases. The CDR3 loop spans 13 amino acids. V was pared by 1 base and J by 14 bases, with 6 bases of the junction left unmatched. Germline lookup yields CDR1 LGHDT and CDR2 YNNKEL (reference sequence). The CDR3 loop reads CASSQASGAAKFF. The CDR3 DNA follows: TGTGCCAGCAGCCAAGCTAGCGGGGCCGCCAAGTTCTTC.

This chain links TRBV25-1 with TRBJ2-3; tentatively, D is TRBD1 (7 bases). Germline assignment: CDR1 MGHDK and CDR2 SYGVNS. The CDR3 consists of 16 residues. Trimming pared 0 bases from V and 2 bases from J, leaving 12 bases between. CDR3 in amino acids: CASSEYAGTDTDTQYF. CDR3 sequence (DNA): TGTGCCAGCAGTGAATACGCGGGGACAGACACAGATACGCAGTATTTT. Full variable domain (missing parts from reference TRBV25-1 and TRBJ2-3): EADIYQTPRYLVIGTGKKITLECSQTMGHDKMYWYQQDPGMELHLIHYSYGVNSTEKGDLSSESTVSRIRTEHFPLTLESARPSHTSQYLCASSEYAGTDTDTQYFGPGTRLTVL.

This clone was seen more than once but under ten times. The rearrangement joins TRBV5-1 to TRBJ1-3; D gene ambiguous. Germline CDR1 reads SGHRS; CDR2 reads YFSETQ. The CDR3 contains 13 residues. V shed 0 bases and J shed 2 bases, with 3 bases lying between them. The DNA of the CDR3 is TGCGCCAGCAGCTTGGGGCCTGGAAACACCATATATTTT. Its translation is CASSLGPGNTIYF.

The chain couples TRBV4-3 to TRBJ2-3; possible D gene TRBD2, 6 bases. This CDR3 contains 17 residues. With 0 bases removed from V and 1 base from J, the gap between germline ends came to 14 bases. Looked up from germline, CDR1 is LGHNA and CDR2 is YSLEER. CDR3 sequence (DNA): TGCGCCAGCAGCCAAGAATCGGCGGGATGGGGCACAGATACGCAGTATTTT. Its translation: CASSQESAGWGTDTQYF.

The chain employs TRBV28 and TRBJ2-1, with 9 nucleotides matching TRBD2. This CDR3 is 14 amino acids long. After removal of 5 bases from V and 7 bases from J, the junction contained 6 bases not matched to a gene. Germline CDR1 MDHEN, CDR2 SYDVKM. The CDR3 region is CASSLAGSANEQFF. The CDR3 region has the DNA TGTGCCAGCAGTCTAGCGGGATCCGCTAATGAGCAGTTCTTC.

V and J are TRBV5-6 and TRBJ1-1; tentatively, D is TRBD1 (5 bases). The germline V gene encodes CDR1 SGHDT and CDR2 YYEEEE. The CDR3 runs to 12 residues. Trimming left V 3 bases short and J 10 bases short, with 13 bases between. The CDR3 reads CASSSGAGRAFF. CDR3 bases: TGTGCCAGCAGCTCTGGGGCAGGTAGAGCTTTCTTT.

The chain has TRBV3-1 (or the pseudogene TRBV3-2) and TRBJ1-6, with D possibly TRBD1 on 5 matching bases. The CDR3 has 15 residues. V lost 3 bases and J lost 5, with 11 bases in between. Per germline, CDR1 LGHDT and CDR2 YNNKEL (reference sequence). CDR3 amino acids: CASSQWGENNSPLHF. Here the CDR3 DNA reads TGTGCCAGCAGCCAGTGGGGGGAAAATAATTCACCCCTCCACTTT.

The rearrangement joins TRBV29-1 to TRBJ1-2; D is perhaps TRBD1 (5 bases). Per the germline V gene, CDR1 is SQVTM and CDR2 is ANQGSEA. The CDR3 extends over 13 amino acids. The CDR3 coding sequence is TGCACCGCTCGGACCCCAACAGGAGAGGGCTACACCTTC. As protein: CTARTPTGEGYTF.

The chain is built from TRBV10-1 and TRBJ1-2; no firm D call. The V gene lost 4 bases and the J gene lost 0 bases, with 6 bases spanning the gap. CDR1 and CDR2 (germline): WNHNN, SYGVQD (reference sequence). The CDR3 is 13 residues long. CDR3 amino acids: CASSASANYGYTF. As DNA, the CDR3 is TGCGCCAGCAGTGCCTCGGCTAACTATGGCTACACCTTC.

This chain joins TRBV24-1 and TRBJ2-5, with 8 bases aligning to TRBD2. The junction had 4 bases not matched to a gene; V was cut back by 3 bases and J by 5 bases. Germline loops: CDR1 KGHDR, CDR2 SFDVKD. The CDR3 runs 14 residues. CDR3 nucleotides: TGTGCCACCAGTGATGCAAGCGGGAGTGAGACCCAGTACTTC. Its translation is CATSDASGSETQYF.

The chain links TRBV5-1 to TRBJ2-1; 7 bases map to TRBD1. The CDR3 extends over 14 amino acids. The V and J ends lost 6 bases and 4 bases, in that order; junction bases with no gene match: 7. Per the germline V gene, CDR1 is SGHRS and CDR2 is YFSETQ. The CDR3 DNA reads TGCGCCAGCACCACCGGGACAGTATACAATGAGCAGTTCTTC. Translated: CASTTGTVYNEQFF. The full variable domain, its missing parts supplied by reference TRBV5-1 and TRBJ2-1, is KAGVTQTPRYLIKTRGQQVTLSCSPISGHRSVSWYQQTPGQGLQFLFEYFSETQRNKGNFPGRFSGRQFSNSRSEMNVSTLELGDSALYLCASTTGTVYNEQFFGPGTRLTVL.

This chain links TRBV14 with TRBJ1-1, with D possibly matching TRBD1 (5 bases). CDR1 SGHDN and CDR2 FVKESK come from the germline V gene. The CDR3 is made up of 13 amino acids. The V gene lost 5 bases and the J gene lost 1 base, with 8 bases spanning the gap. CDR3 region: CASSYQGNTEAFF. CDR3 nucleotide sequence: TGTGCCAGCAGCTACCAGGGGAACACTGAAGCTTTCTTT.

This clone was detected a few times. The chain employs TRBV10-2 and TRBJ1-3, with TRBD1 matching over 7 bases. This CDR3 spans 15 amino acids. Germline CDR1 is WSHSY and CDR2 is SAAADI. J was trimmed by 2 bases and V by 7 bases; bases with no gene match: 8. The CDR3 coding sequence is TGCGCCAGCATACAGGGGCTCAGGACTGGAAACACCATATATTTT. Protein: CASIQGLRTGNTIYF.

This chain uses TRBV5-8 with TRBJ2-7; the D gene is possibly TRBD2 (6 bases). The CDR3 extends over 14 amino acids. The germline V gene encodes CDR1 SGHTS and CDR2 YDEGEE. Trimming left V 6 bases short and J 1 base short, with 14 bases between. The chain's CDR3 is CASTVRRGSYEQYF. The DNA for the CDR3 is TGTGCCAGCACCGTACGACGGGGGTCCTACGAGCAGTACTTC. Full variable domain (remainder filled in from reference TRBV5-8 and TRBJ2-7): EAGVTQSPTHLIKTRGQQATLRCSPISGHTSVYWYQQALGLGLQFLLWYDEGEERNRGNFPPRFSGRQFPNYSSELNVNALELEDSALYLCASTVRRGSYEQYFGPGTRLTVT.

V gene TRBV19 combines with J gene TRBJ2-7, with D possibly matching TRBD2 (6 bases). This CDR3 comprises 14 residues. Germline V gene data show CDR1 as LNHDA and CDR2 as SQIVND (reference sequence). The V and J ends lost 1 base and 4 bases respectively, with 11 bases between them. This chain's CDR3 is CASSIVPGTYEQYF. The CDR3 DNA is TGTGCCAGTAGTATAGTGCCGGGGACTTACGAGCAGTACTTC.

A single count supports this clone. The V call is TRBV2, the J call TRBJ1-1; D is unresolved. From germline, CDR1 is SNHLY and CDR2 FYNNEI. V was trimmed by 3 bases and J by 1 base, leaving 6 bases between them. CDR3 length equals 13 residues. This chain's CDR3 is CASSDRGNTEAFF. The CDR3 coding sequence is TGTGCCAGCAGTGATCGAGGGAACACTGAAGCTTTCTTT.

The chain uses TRBV6-4 and TRBJ1-3; D perhaps matches TRBD1 (6 bases). Germline V lookup: CDR1 MRHNA, CDR2 SNTAGT. There are 16 residues in the CDR3. V was trimmed by 0 bases and J by 6 bases, leaving 15 bases between them. CDR3: CASSDSYLRGQNTIYF. The CDR3 DNA follows: TGTGCCAGCAGTGACTCATATTTGCGGGGGCAAAACACCATATATTTT.

This chain joins TRBV6-2 or TRBV6-3 and TRBJ2-3; 11 nucleotides match TRBD2. Germline V CDR1 and CDR2: MNHEY, SVGEGT. The CDR3 contains 15 residues. After removal of 4 bases from V and 4 bases from J, the junction contained 4 bases not matched to a gene. The CDR3 loop reads CASSLAGGRADTQYF. The DNA for the CDR3 is TGTGCCAGCAGTTTAGCGGGGGGGCGGGCAGATACGCAGTATTTT.

The V call is TRBV13, the J call TRBJ2-2; TRBD2 is a possible D gene (6 bases). The CDR3 sequence is 18 residues long. The V gene's germline CDR1 is PRHDT and CDR2 FYEKMQ (reference sequence). Trimming removed 1 base at V and 1 base at J, with 16 bases between. The CDR3 DNA is TGTGCCAGCAGCTTAGCCCCCGGGTCGCGGGGGAACACCGGGGAGCTGTTTTTT. Its protein is CASSLAPGSRGNTGELFF.

The chain joins TRBV12-3 or TRBV12-4 to TRBJ1-6, with TRBD1 as a possible D gene (6 bases). V was trimmed by 6 bases and J by 6 bases, leaving 9 bases between them. The CDR3 runs to 13 residues. CDR3 coding DNA: TGTGCCAGCAGCCACAGGGTTAATTCACCCCTCCACTTT. It translates to CASSHRVNSPLHF.

This chain links TRBV10-3 with TRBJ2-3, with D maybe TRBD2 (6 bases). Germline-derived CDR1 and CDR2 are ENHRY and SYGVKD. Deletions cut 4 bases from V and 0 bases from J, with 8 bases between. The length of the CDR3 is 14 residues. DNA of the CDR3: TGTGCCATCAGTGGCGGGGCCAGCACAGATACGCAGTATTTT. It codes for CAISGGASTDTQYF.

The rearrangement joins TRBV11-1 to TRBJ1-4, with TRBD1 matching 7 bases. The CDR3 is 14 amino acids. The germline gives CDR1 SGHAT, CDR2 FQDESV (reference sequence). V shed 5 bases, J shed 4 bases, and the junction held 4 bases outside the gene matches. The CDR3 DNA is TGTGCCAGCAGCCCCGGGACAGATAATGAAAAACTGTTTTTT. Translation gives CASSPGTDNEKLFF.

The chain links TRBV4-1 to TRBJ2-1; possibly TRBD2 for D (5 bases). CDR1 MGHRA and CDR2 YSYEKL come from the germline V gene. V lost 0 bases to trimming and J lost 3 bases, with 12 bases between them. This CDR3 region has 16 residues. The CDR3 loop reads CASSQEGGPGYNEQFF. As DNA, the CDR3 is TGCGCCAGCAGCCAAGAAGGCGGGCCCGGCTACAATGAGCAGTTCTTC.